This is a list of T cell receptor beta chains from one sample in a study of identical twins. Each CDR3 protein is one row after TCRdb ran MiXCR on the 5' RACE reads. The sample consists of a few hundred thousand distinct CDR3 sequences, about 8% of them appearing once. This sample also appeared in a second study, on yellow fever vaccine responses in identical twins.

Sequenced material: CD8+ T cells sorted from blood. These receptors originate from a woman under 30 in good health. Each CDR3 is given without its conserved first and last residue. Fields, in order: J gene, clone size, V gene, CDR3 protein. Clone size is shown for a subset of rows, as once, few, many or a class of expanded clone.

>TRBJ2-1|few|TRBV10-3
AISDLPGQSYNEQF
>TRBJ2-2|.|TRBV20-1
SARDTGYTGELF
>TRBJ1-5|many|TRBV9
ASSVGDRNQPQH
>TRBJ2-7|few|TRBV20-1
SASIGDEQY
>TRBJ2-1|many|TRBV20-1
SARVTNYNEQF
>TRBJ2-1|many|TRBV4-1
ASSQGLAGGYNEQF
>TRBJ2-1|few|TRBV27
ASSLPAANEQF
>TRBJ1-1|many|TRBV9
ASSRTGGSNTEAF
>TRBJ2-2|many|TRBV5-1
ASSWTLAGTGELF
>TRBJ2-6|few|TRBV12-3/TRBV12-4
ASSSGLSGANVLT
>TRBJ2-5|.|TRBV27
ASSYLGGETQY
>TRBJ2-1|few|TRBV12-3/TRBV12-4
ASSLGGGGLEIVNEQF
>TRBJ1-5|few|TRBV6-1
ASCGGSNQPQH
>TRBJ2-7|.|TRBV20-1
SARDLGSGVTYEQY
>TRBJ2-1|few|TRBV10-2
ASSEVVVTTYNEQF